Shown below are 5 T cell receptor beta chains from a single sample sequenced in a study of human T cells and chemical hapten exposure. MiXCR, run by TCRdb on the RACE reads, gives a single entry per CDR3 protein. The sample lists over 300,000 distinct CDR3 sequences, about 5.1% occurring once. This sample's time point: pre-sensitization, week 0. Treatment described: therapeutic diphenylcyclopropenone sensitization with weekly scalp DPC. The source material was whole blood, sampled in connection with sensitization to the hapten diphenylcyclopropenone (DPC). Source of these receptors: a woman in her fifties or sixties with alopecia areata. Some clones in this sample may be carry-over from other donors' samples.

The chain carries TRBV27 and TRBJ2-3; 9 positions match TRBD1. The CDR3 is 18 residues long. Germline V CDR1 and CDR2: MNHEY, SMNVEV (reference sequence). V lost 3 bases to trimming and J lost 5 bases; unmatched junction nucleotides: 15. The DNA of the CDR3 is TGTGCCAGCAGTTTGGGGGGGCCGGGACAGGGTTTTTTAGATACGCAGTATTTT. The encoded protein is CASSLGGPGQGFLDTQYF.

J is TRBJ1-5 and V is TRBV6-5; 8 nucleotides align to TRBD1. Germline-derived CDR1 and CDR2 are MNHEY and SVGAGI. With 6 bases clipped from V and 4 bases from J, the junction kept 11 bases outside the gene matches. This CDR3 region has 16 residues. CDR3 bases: TGTGCCAGCAGCAACCTACCCGGACAGGGAAATCAGCCCCAGCATTTT. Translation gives CASSNLPGQGNQPQHF.

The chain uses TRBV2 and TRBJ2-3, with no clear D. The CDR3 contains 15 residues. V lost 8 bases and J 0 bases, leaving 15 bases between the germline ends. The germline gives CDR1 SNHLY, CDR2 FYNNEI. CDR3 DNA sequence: TGTGCCAGCGGAAGAGATGCAACTAGCACAGATACGCAGTATTTT. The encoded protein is CASGRDATSTDTQYF.

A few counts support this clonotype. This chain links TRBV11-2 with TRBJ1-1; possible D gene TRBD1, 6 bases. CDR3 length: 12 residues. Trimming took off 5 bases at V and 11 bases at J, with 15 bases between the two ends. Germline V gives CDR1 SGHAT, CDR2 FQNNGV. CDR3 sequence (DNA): TGTGCCAGCAGCCCGGCGGGGGCGCGGGCTTTCTTT. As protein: CASSPAGARAFF.

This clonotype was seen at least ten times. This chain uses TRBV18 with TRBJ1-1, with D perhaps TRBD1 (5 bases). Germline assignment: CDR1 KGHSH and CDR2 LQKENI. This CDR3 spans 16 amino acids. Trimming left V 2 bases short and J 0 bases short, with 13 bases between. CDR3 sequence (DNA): TGTGCCAGCTCACCAACCCTAGGGACGTTGAACACTGAAGCTTTCTTT. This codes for CASSPTLGTLNTEAFF.